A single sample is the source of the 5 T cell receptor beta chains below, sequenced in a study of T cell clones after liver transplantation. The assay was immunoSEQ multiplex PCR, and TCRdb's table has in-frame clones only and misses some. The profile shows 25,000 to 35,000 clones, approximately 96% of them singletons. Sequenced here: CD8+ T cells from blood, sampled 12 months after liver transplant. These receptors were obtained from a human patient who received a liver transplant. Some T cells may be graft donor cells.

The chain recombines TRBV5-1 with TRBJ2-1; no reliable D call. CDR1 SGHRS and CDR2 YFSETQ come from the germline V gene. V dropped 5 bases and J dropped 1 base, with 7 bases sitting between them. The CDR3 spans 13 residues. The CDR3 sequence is CASSDRSYNEQFF. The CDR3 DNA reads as TGCGCCAGCAGTGATAGGTCCTACAATGAGCAGTTCTTC.

CDR3 loop: CASSLGVSAKNIQYF. Written as DNA, the CDR3 is TGTGCCAGCAGCTTAGGGGTCTCAGCCAAAAACATTCAGTACTTC. This chain links TRBV27 with TRBJ2-4, with D possibly matching TRBD1 (5 bases). Trimming left V 6 bases short and J 0 bases short, with 12 bases between. CDR1 and CDR2 from the germline V gene are MNHEY and SMNVEV (reference sequence). This CDR3 region has 15 residues.

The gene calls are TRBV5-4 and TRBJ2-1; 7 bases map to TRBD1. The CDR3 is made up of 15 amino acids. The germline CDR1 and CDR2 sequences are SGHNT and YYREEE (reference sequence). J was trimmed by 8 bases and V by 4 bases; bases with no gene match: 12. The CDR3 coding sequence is TGTGCCAGCAGCCTGGGCTCAGGGGGAAGAGATGAGCAGTTCTTC. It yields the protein CASSLGSGGRDEQFF.

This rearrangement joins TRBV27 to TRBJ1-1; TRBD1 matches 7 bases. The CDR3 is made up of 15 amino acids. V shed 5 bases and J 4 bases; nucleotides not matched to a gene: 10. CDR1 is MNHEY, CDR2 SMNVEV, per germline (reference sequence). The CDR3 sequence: CASSLRQGEGTEAFF. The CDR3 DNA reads TGTGCCAGCAGTCTCAGACAGGGTGAGGGCACTGAAGCTTTCTTT.

The CDR3 sequence: CASSKTTDTQYF. The CDR3 DNA is TGTGCCAGCAGCAAAACTACGGATACGCAGTATTTT. The chain combines TRBV7-9 with TRBJ2-3; D is ambiguous. This CDR3 has 12 amino acids. V lost 5 bases and J lost 6, with 9 bases in between. Per germline, CDR1 SEHNR and CDR2 FQNEAQ (reference sequence).